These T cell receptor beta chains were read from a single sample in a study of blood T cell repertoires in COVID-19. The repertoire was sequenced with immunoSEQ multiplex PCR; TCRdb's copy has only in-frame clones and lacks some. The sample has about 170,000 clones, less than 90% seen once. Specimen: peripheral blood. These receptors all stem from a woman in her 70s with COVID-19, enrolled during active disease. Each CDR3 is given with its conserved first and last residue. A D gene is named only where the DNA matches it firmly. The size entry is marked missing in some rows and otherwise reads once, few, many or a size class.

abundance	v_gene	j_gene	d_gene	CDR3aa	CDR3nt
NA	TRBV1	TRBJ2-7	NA	CTSLGSYYEQYF	TGCACCAGCTTGGGGAGCTACTACGAGCAGTACTTC
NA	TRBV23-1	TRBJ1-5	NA	CATLSYRDPPQHF	TGCGCCACCTTAAGTTACAGGGATCCGCCCCAGCATTTT
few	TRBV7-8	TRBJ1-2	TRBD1	CASRDRGGFDYGYTF	TGTGCCAGCAGGGACAGGGGAGGTTTCGACTATGGCTACACCTTC
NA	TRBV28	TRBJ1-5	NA	CASSEVSNQPQHF	TGTGCCAGCAGTGAGGTGAGCAATCAGCCCCAGCATTTT
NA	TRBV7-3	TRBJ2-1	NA	CASSLERSSNEQFF	TGTGCCAGCAGCTTAGAACGGAGCTCCAATGAGCAGTTCTTC
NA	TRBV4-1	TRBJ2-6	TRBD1	CASSPGTGVGGANVLTF	TGCGCCAGCAGCCCCGGGACAGGGGTGGGAGGGGCCAACGTCCTGACTTTC
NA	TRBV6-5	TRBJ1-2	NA	CASRSSQEGYTF	TGTGCCAGCCGGTCGAGTCAGGAAGGCTACACCTTC
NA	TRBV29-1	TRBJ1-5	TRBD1	CSVTGDGQPQHF	TGCAGCGTAACAGGGGACGGCCAGCCCCAGCATTTT
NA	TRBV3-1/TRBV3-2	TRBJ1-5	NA	CASSSQLAGAQHF	TGTGCCAGCAGCTCCCAACTCGCGGGGGCCCAGCATTTT
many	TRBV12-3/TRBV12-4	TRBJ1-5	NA	CASSFLFQPQHF	TGTGCCAGCAGCTTTCTTTTTCAGCCCCAGCATTTT
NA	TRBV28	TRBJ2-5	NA	CASSSQGMGLETQYF	TGTGCCAGCAGTTCACAGGGAATGGGGCTTGAGACCCAGTACTTC
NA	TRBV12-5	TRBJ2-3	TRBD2	CASGLELAGTDTQYF	TGTGCTAGTGGTTTGGAACTAGCGGGGACAGATACGCAGTATTTT
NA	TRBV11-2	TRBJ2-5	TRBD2	CASSLPAGVGKTQYF	TGTGCCAGCAGCTTACCAGCGGGGGTCGGAAAGACCCAGTACTTC
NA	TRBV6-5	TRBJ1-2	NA	CASRRDTWGYTF	TGTGCCAGCAGAAGGGACACCTGGGGCTACACCTTC
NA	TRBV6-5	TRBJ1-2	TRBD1	CASSRDSSNYGYTF	TGTGCCAGCAGTAGGGACAGCAGCAACTATGGCTACACCTTC
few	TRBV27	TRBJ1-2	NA	CASSLSSNGAASYGYTF	TGTGCCAGCAGTTTATCGTCGAATGGGGCTGCTAGCTATGGCTACACCTTC
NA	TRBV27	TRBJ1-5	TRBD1	CASSSRQGRQPQHF	TGTGCCAGCAGTTCCCGACAGGGCCGACAGCCCCAGCATTTT
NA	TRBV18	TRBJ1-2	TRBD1	CASSPPIPGQNLVGYTF	TGTGCCAGCTCACCACCCATTCCGGGACAGAATTTAGTTGGCTACACCTTC
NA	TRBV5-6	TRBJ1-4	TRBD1	CASSWGDRRLNEKLFF	TGTGCCAGCAGCTGGGGGGACAGAAGGCTAAATGAAAAACTGTTTTTT
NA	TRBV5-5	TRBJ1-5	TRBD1	CASSPSSLTGTGQPQHF	TGTGCCAGCAGCCCCTCATCCTTGACAGGGACGGGTCAGCCCCAGCATTTT
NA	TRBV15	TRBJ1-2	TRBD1	CATSRGVAGQGLGYTF	TGTGCCACCAGCAGAGGTGTTGCAGGACAGGGGCTTGGCTACACCTTC
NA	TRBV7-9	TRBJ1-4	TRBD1	CASSGTANEKLFF	TGTGCCAGCAGCGGGACAGCTAATGAAAAACTGTTTTTT
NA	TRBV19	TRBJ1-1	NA	CASSTGSFATEAFF	TGTGCCAGTAGTACAGGGTCCTTCGCCACTGAAGCTTTCTTT
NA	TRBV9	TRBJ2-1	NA	CASSVAADSFNNEQFF	TGTGCCAGCAGCGTAGCCGCGGACAGTTTTAATAATGAGCAGTTCTTC
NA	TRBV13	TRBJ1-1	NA	CASSLPAGTEAFF	TGTGCCAGCAGCCTCCCGGCAGGGACTGAAGCTTTCTTT
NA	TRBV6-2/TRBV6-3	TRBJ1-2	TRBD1	CASSRDRVAYGYTF	TGTGCCAGCAGCCGGGACAGGGTTGCCTATGGCTACACCTTC
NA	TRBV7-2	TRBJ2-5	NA	CASSLGSGMGYF	TGTGCCAGCAGCTTAGGGTCGGGGATGGGGTACTTC
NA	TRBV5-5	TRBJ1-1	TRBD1	CASSLQGSTEAFF	TGTGCCAGCAGCTTACAGGGGAGCACTGAAGCTTTCTTT
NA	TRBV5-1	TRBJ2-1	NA	CASSLGLVSAGEQFF	TGCGCCAGCAGCTTGGGACTAGTAAGCGCCGGTGAGCAGTTCTTC
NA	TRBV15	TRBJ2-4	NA	CATSREDRVVKNIQYF	TGTGCCACCAGCAGAGAGGATCGGGTAGTGAAAAACATTCAGTACTTC
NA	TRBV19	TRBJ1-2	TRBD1	CASRKGAQSNYGYTF	TGTGCCAGTAGAAAGGGGGCGCAGTCCAACTATGGCTACACCTTC
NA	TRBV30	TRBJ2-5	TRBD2	CAWSVRSGSETQYF	TGTGCCTGGAGTGTACGAAGCGGGAGTGAGACCCAGTACTTC
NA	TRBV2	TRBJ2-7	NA	CASGIGGQGEQYF	TGTGCCAGCGGGATCGGGGGGCAAGGAGAGCAGTACTTC
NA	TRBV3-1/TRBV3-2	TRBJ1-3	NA	CASSHLAGLSGNTIYF	TGTGCCAGCAGCCATCTTGCAGGGCTGTCTGGAAACACCATATATTTT
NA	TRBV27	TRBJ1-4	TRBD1	CASSTGQGSSTNEKLFF	TGTGCCAGCAGTACCGGACAGGGCTCATCAACTAATGAAAAACTGTTTTTT
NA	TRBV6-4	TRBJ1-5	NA	CASSDRSGQPQHF	TGTGCCAGCAGTGACCGATCGGGTCAGCCCCAGCATTTT
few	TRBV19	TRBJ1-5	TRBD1	CATRRGTGTSSQPQHF	TGTGCCACCCGACGAGGGACAGGGACCTCGTCACAGCCCCAGCATTTT
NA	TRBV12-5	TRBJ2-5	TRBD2	CASGLGLAGVPETQYF	TGTGCTAGTGGTTTGGGACTAGCGGGAGTTCCAGAGACCCAGTACTTC
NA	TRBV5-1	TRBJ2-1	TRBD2	CASSLVASGANEQFF	TGCGCCAGCAGCCTAGTGGCTAGCGGAGCCAATGAGCAGTTCTTC
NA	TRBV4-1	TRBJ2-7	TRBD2	CASSQGLAGGYEQYF	TGCGCCAGCAGCCAAGGACTAGCGGGGGGTTACGAGCAGTACTTC
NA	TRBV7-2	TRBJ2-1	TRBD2	CASSFGREGGFGEQFF	TGTGCCAGCAGCTTCGGGCGGGAGGGGGGATTCGGTGAGCAGTTCTTC
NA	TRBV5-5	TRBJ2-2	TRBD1	CASRPGTGIIRELFF	TGTGCCAGCAGGCCCGGGACAGGGATAATACGGGAGCTGTTTTTT
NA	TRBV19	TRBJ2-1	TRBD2	CASSPTSGSSYNEQFF	TGTGCCAGTAGTCCGACTAGCGGGAGCTCCTACAATGAGCAGTTCTTC
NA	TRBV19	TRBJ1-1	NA	CASSFSGVGDTEAFF	TGTGCCAGTAGTTTCTCCGGGGTTGGGGACACTGAAGCTTTCTTT
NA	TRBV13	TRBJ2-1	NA	CASSQLALNEQFF	TGTGCCAGCAGTCAACTAGCCCTCAATGAGCAGTTCTTC
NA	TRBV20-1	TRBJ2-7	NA	CSATPLYEQYF	TGCAGTGCTACCCCTTTATACGAGCAGTACTTC
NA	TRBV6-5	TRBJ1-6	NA	CASRGTYSYNSPLHF	TGTGCCAGCAGGGGGACATACTCCTATAATTCACCCCTCCACTTT
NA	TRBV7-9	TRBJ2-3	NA	CASSPSLAFTDTQYF	TGTGCCAGCAGCCCCAGCCTAGCTTTCACAGATACGCAGTATTTT
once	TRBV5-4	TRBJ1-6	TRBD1	CASSTDRGDSPLHF	TGTGCCAGCAGCACGGACAGGGGAGATTCACCCCTCCACTTT
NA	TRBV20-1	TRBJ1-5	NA	CSGGGLRSQHF	TGCAGTGGGGGAGGGTTACGGTCCCAGCATTTT
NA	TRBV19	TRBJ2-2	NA	CASSPAGGELFF	TGTGCCAGTAGTCCAGCGGGCGGGGAGCTGTTTTTT
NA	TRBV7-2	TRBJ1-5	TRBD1	CASSSTGMHQPQHF	TGTGCCAGCAGCTCGACAGGGATGCATCAGCCCCAGCATTTT
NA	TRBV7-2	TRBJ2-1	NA	CASSPIAAYNEQFF	TGTGCCAGCAGTCCAATAGCGGCTTACAATGAGCAGTTCTTC